This TCR beta chain emerged from a study of T cells in women clearing cervical HPV infection. Genomic DNA, averaging roughly 1,200 ng per sample, yielded TCR beta CDR3 via immunoSEQ. The assay was immunoSEQ multiplex PCR, and TCRdb's table has in-frame clones only and misses some. The sample data list about 29,000 clones. As regards this clone: The read falls 3 residues short of the CDR3 end, and the missing part is taken from the germline J gene.

The germline CDR1 and CDR2 sequences are SGDLS and YYNGEE. The trim removed 7 bases at V and 0 bases at J, leaving 0 bases unmatched. The CDR3 consists of 13 residues. The sample taken for sequencing was blood buffy coat. V and J are TRBV9 and TRBJ2-3; 9 bases agree with TRBD2. The source of this sequence is a woman aged 18 to 75 with a cervical HPV16 infection that either progressed to CIN3+ or cleared (not recorded which). The CDR3 loop is CASGLASTDTQYF. The covered CDR3 bases are TGTGCCAGCGGACTAGCGAGCACAGATACG.